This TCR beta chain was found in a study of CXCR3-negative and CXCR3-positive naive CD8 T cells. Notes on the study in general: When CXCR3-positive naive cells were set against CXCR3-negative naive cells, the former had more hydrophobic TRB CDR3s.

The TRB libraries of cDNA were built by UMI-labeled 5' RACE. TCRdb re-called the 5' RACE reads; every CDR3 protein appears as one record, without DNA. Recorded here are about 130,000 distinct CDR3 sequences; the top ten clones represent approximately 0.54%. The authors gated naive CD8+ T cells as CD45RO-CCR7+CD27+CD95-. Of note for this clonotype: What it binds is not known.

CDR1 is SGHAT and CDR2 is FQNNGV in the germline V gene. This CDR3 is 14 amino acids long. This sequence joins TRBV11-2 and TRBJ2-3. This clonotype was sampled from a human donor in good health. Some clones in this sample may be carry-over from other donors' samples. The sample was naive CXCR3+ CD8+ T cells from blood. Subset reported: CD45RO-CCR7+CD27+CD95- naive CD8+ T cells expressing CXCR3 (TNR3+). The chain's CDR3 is CASSLDLGTDTQYF.